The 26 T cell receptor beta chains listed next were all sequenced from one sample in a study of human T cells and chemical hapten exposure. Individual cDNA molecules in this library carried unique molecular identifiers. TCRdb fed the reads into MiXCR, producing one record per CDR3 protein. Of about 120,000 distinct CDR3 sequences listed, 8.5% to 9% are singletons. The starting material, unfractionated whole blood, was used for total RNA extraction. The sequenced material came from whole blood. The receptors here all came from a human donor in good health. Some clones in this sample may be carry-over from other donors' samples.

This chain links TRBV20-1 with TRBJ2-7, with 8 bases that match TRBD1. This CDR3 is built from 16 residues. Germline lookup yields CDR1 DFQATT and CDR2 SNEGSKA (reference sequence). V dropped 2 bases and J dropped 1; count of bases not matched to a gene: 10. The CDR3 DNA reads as TGCAGTGCTAGAAGCCCGACAGGGGATCGGTCCTACGAGCAGTACTTC. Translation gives CSARSPTGDRSYEQYF.

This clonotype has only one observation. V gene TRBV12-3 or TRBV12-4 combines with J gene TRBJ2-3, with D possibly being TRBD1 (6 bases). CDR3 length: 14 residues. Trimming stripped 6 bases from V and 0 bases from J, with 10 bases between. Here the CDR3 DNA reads TGTGCCAGCAGCGAGACAGGTAGCACAGATACGCAGTATTTT. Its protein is CASSETGSTDTQYF.

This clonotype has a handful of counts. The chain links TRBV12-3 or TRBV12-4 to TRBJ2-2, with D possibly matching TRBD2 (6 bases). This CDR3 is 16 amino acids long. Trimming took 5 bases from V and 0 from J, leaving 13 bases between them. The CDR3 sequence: CASSPVGGANTGELFF. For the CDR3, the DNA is TGTGCCAGCAGTCCCGTCGGGGGTGCGAACACCGGGGAGCTGTTTTTT.

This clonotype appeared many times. CDR3 in amino acids: CAPQRGPSYNSPLHF. In nucleotides, the CDR3 is TGTGCCCCCCAACGGGGGCCTTCCTATAATTCACCCCTCCACTTT. V usage is TRBV6-5 and J usage is TRBJ1-6; a weak D match, TRBD1 (6 bases). CDR3 length: 15 residues. Germline V lookup: CDR1 MNHEY, CDR2 SVGAGI. Trimming removed 11 bases from V and 1 base from J, with 15 bases in between.

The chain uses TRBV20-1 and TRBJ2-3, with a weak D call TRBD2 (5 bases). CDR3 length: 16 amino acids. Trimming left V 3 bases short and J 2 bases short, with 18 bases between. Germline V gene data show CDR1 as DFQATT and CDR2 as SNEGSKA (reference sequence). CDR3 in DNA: TGCAGTGCTAGTCCACCCATCAACCTAGCCACAGATACGCAGTATTTT. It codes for CSASPPINLATDTQYF.

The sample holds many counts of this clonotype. CDR3 loop: CSVEVGVWGNEQFF. CDR3 DNA sequence: TGCAGCGTTGAAGTGGGCGTCTGGGGGAATGAGCAGTTCTTC. V gene TRBV29-1 combines with J gene TRBJ2-1, with D perhaps given as TRBD1 or TRBD2 (5 bases each). This CDR3 region has 14 residues. The V end was cut by 1 base, the J end by 7 bases, with 14 bases between. CDR1 is SQVTM and CDR2 is ANQGSEA in the germline V gene.

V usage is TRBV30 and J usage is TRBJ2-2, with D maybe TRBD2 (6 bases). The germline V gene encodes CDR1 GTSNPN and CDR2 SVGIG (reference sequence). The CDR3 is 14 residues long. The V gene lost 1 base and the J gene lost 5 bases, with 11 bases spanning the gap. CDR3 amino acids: CAWSGGLITGELFF. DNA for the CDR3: TGTGCCTGGAGTGGGGGACTGATTACCGGGGAGCTGTTTTTT.

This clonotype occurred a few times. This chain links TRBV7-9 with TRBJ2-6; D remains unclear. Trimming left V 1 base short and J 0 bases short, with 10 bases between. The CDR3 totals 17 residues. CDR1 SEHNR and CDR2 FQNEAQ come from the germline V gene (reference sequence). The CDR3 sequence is CASSLGGRNSGANVLTF. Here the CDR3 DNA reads TGTGCCAGCAGCTTAGGGGGTAGGAACTCTGGGGCCAACGTCCTGACTTTC.

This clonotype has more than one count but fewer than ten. CDR3 nucleotide sequence: TGTGCCAGCAGTTCGCTGGACAGGGACGGTTCACCCCTCCACTTT. It is translated as CASSSLDRDGSPLHF. The chain joins TRBV12-3 or TRBV12-4 to TRBJ1-6; the match to TRBD1 covers 8 bases. The CDR3 is 15 residues long. V lost 4 bases, J lost 9 bases, and 8 bases stayed unmatched.

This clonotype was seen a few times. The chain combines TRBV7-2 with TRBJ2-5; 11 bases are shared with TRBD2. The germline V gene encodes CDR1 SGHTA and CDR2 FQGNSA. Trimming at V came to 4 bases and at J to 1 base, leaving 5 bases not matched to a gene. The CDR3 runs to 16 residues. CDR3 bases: TGTGCCAGCAGCTCCCGACTAGCGGGACCCCAAGAGACCCAGTACTTC. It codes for CASSSRLAGPQETQYF.

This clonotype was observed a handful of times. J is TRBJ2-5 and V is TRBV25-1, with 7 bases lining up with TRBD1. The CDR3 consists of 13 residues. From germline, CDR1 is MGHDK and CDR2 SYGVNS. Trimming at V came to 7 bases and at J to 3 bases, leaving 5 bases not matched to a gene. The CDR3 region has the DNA TGTGCCAGCACCCCCGGGACAGAAGAGACCCAGTACTTC. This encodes CASTPGTEETQYF. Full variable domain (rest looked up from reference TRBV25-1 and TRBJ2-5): EADIYQTPRYLVIGTGKKITLECSQTMGHDKMYWYQQDPGMELHLIHYSYGVNSTEKGDLSSESTVSRIRTEHFPLTLESARPSHTSQYLCASTPGTEETQYFGPGTRLLVL.

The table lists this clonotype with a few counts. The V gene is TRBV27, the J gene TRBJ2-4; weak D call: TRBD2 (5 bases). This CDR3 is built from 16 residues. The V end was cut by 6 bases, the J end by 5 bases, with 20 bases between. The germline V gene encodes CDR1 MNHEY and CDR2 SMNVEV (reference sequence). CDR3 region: CASSPGGSLTQNIQYF. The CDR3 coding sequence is TGTGCCAGCAGCCCAGGAGGTTCACTCACCCAAAACATTCAGTACTTC.

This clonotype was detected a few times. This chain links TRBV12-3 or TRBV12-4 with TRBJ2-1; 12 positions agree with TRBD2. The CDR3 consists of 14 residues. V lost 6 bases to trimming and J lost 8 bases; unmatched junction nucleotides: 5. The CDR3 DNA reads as TGTGCCAGCAGACCCGGACTAGCGGGATATGAGCAGTTCTTC. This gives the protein CASRPGLAGYEQFF.

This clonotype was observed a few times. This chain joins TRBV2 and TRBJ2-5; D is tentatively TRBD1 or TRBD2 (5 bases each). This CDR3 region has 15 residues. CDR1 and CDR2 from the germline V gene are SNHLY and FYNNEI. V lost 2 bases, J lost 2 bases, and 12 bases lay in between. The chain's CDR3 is CASSERRTPQETQYF. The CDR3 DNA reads TGTGCCAGCAGTGAAAGGAGGACACCTCAAGAGACCCAGTACTTC.

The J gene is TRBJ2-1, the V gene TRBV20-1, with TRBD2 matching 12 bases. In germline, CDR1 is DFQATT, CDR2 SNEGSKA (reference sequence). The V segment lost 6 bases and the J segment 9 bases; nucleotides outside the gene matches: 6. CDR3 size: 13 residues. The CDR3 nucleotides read TGCAGTGCACCTAGCGGGGGGGTATCTGAGCAGTTCTTC. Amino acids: CSAPSGGVSEQFF.

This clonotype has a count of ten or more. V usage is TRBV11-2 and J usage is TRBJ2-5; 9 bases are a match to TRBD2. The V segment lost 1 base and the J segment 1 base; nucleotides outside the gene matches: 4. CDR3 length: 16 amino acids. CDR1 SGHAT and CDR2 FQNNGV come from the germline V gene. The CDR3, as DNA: TGTGCCAGCAGCTTAGTGCCTAGCGGGGCCCAAGAGACCCAGTACTTC. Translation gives CASSLVPSGAQETQYF. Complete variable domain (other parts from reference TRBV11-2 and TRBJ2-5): EAGVAQSPRYKIIEKRQSVAFWCNPISGHATLYWYQQILGQGPKLLIQFQNNGVVDDSQLPKDRFSAERLKGVDSTLKIQPAKLEDSAVYLCASSLVPSGAQETQYFGPGTRLLVL.

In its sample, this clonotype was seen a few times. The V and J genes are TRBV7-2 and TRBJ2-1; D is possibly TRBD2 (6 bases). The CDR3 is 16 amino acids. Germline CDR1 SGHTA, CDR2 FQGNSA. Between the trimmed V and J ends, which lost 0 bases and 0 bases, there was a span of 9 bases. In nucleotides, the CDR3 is TGTGCCAGCAGCTTAGCGGAGGGGAGCTCCTACAATGAGCAGTTCTTC. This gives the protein CASSLAEGSSYNEQFF.

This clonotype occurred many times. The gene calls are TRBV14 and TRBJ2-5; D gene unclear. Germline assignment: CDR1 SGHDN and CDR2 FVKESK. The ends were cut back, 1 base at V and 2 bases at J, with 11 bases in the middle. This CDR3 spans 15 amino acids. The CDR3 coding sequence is TGTGCCAGCAGCCAAGCTCACCGTCGGCAAGAGACCCAGTACTTC. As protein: CASSQAHRRQETQYF.

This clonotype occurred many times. The CDR3 DNA is TGTGCCAGCAGCTTCCCCGACAGGACAGAGCAGTTCTTC. Its translation: CASSFPDRTEQFF. This chain joins TRBV7-9 and TRBJ2-1; possibly TRBD1 for D (6 bases). Germline V gene sequence: CDR1 SEHNR, CDR2 FQNEAQ (reference sequence). The V end was cut by 3 bases, the J end by 10 bases, with 13 bases between. CDR3 length: 13 residues. Together with reference TRBV7-9 and TRBJ2-1, the CDR3 gives the full variable domain: DTGVSQNPRHKITKRGQNVTFRCDPISEHNRLYWYRQTLGQGPEFLTYFQNEAQLEKSRLLSDRFSAERPKGSFSTLEIQRTEQGDSAMYLCASSFPDRTEQFFGPGTRLTVL.

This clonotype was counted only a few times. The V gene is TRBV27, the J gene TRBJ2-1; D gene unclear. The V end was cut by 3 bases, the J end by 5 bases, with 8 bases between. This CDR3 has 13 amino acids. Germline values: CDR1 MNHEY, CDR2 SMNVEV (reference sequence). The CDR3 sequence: CASSFFRNNEQFF. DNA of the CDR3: TGTGCCAGCAGTTTCTTTAGGAACAATGAGCAGTTCTTC.

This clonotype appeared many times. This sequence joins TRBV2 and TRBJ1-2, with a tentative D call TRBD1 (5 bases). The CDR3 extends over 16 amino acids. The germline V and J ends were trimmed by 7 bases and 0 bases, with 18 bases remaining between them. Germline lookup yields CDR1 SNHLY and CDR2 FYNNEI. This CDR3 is CASNTLRAASNYGYTF. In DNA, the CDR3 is TGTGCCAGCAATACTCTCAGGGCAGCTTCTAACTATGGCTACACCTTC.

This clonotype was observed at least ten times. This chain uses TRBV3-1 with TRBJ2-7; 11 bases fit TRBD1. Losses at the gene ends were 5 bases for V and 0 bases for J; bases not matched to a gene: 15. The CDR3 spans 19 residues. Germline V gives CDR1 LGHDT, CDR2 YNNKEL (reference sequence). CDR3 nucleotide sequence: TGTGCCAGCAGCAGTATCCGGGACAGGGGGTTAAGAAGCTCCTACGAGCAGTACTTC. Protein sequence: CASSSIRDRGLRSSYEQYF.

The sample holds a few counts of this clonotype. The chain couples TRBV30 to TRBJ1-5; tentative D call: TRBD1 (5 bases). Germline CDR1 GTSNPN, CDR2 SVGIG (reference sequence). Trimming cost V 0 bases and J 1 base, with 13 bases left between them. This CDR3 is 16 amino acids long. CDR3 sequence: CAWSVMGGLSNQPQHF. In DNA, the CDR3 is TGTGCCTGGAGTGTAATGGGGGGGTTGAGCAATCAGCCCCAGCATTTT.

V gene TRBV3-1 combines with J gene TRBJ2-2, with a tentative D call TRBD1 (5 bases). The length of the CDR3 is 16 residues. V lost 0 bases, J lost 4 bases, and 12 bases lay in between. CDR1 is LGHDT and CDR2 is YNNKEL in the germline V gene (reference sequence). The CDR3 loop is CASSQDRTPFTGELFF. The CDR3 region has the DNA TGTGCCAGCAGCCAAGATAGGACACCTTTCACCGGGGAGCTGTTTTTT.

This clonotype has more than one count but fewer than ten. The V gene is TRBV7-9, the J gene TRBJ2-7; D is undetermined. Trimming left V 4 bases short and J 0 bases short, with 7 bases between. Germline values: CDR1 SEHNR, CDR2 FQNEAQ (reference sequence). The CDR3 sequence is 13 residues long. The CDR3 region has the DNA TGTGCCAGCAGCTCGCCCGCCTCCTACGAGCAGTACTTC. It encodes CASSSPASYEQYF.

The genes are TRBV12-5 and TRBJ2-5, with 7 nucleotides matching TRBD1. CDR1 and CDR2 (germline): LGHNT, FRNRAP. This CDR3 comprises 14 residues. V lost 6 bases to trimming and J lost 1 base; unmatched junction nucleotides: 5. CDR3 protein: CASGPGTVQETQYF. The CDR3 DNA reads TGTGCTAGTGGCCCCGGGACAGTCCAAGAGACCCAGTACTTC.